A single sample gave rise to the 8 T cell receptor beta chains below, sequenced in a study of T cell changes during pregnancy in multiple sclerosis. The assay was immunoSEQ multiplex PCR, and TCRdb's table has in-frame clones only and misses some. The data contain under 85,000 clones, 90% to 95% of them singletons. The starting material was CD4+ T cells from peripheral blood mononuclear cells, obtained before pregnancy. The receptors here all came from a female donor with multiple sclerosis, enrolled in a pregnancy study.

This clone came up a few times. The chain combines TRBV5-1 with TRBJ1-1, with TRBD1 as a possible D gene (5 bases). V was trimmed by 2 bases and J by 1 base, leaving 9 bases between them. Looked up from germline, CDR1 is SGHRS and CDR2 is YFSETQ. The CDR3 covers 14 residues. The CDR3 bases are TGCGCCAGCAGCTTCGGACACACGAACACTGAAGCTTTCTTT. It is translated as CASSFGHTNTEAFF.

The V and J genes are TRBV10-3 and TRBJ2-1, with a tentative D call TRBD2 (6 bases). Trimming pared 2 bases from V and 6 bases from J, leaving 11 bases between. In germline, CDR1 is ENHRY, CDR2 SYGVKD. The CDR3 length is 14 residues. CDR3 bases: TGTGCCATCAGTGAGCCGACTAGATTCAATGAGCAGTTCTTC. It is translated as CAISEPTRFNEQFF.

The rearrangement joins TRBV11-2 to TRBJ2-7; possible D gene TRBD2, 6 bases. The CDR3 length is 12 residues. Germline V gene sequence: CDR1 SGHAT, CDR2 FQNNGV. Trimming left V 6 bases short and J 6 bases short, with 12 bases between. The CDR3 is CASREGFGEQYF. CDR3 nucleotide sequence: TGTGCCAGCAGGGAGGGGTTCGGCGAGCAGTACTTC.

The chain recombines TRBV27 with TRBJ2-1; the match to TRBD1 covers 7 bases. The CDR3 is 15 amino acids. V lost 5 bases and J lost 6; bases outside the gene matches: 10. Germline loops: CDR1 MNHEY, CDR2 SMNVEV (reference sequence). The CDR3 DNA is TGTGCCAGCAGTCCCCGACAGGGAAGGGGCAATGAGCAGTTCTTC. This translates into CASSPRQGRGNEQFF.

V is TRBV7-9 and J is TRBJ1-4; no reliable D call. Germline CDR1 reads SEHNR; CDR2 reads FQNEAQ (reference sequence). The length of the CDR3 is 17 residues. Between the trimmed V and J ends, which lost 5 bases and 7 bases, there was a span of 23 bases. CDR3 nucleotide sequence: TGTGCCAGCAGCAAAGGCCCGACCGCTCCGTCGGGTGAAAAACTGTTTTTT. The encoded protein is CASSKGPTAPSGEKLFF.

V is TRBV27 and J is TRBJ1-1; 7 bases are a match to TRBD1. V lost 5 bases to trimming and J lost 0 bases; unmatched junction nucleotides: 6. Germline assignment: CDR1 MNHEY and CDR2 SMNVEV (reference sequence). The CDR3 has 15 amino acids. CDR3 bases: TGTGCCAGCAGTGTCTACAGGGGCATGAACACTGAAGCTTTCTTT. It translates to CASSVYRGMNTEAFF.

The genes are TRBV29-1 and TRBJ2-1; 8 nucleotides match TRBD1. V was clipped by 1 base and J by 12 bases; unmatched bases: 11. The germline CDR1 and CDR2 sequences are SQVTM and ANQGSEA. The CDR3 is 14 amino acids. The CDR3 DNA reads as TGCAGCGTTGAAGTGGGACAGGCAGTGGGGAGGCAGTTCTTC. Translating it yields CSVEVGQAVGRQFF.

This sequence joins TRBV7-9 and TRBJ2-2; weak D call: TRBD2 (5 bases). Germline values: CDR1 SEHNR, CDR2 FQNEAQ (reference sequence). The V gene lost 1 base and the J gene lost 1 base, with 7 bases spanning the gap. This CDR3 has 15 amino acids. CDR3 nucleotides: TGTGCCAGCAGCTTAGACGGGATGAACACCGGGGAGCTGTTTTTT. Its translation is CASSLDGMNTGELFF.